This T cell receptor (beta chain) is from a study of T cell changes during pregnancy in multiple sclerosis. Germline CDR1 and CDR2: MNHEY and SVGAGI. The CDR3 runs 12 residues. Deletions cut 6 bases from V and 1 base from J, with 5 bases between. Sequencing used immunoSEQ multiplex PCR; TCRdb keeps in-frame clones, though not all of them. The sample has tens of thousands of clones, roughly 87% seen once. The sample here was CD8+ T cells from peripheral blood mononuclear cells, taken after pregnancy. The TCR originated in a female donor with multiple sclerosis, enrolled in a pregnancy study. The chain is built from TRBV6-5 and TRBJ2-3; D remains ambiguous. DNA of the CDR3: TGTGCCAGCAGCGCGCGCACAGATACGCAGTATTTT. Translating it yields CASSARTDTQYF.